The clone carrying this TCR beta chain has more than one count but fewer than ten. Trimming pared 5 bases from V and 1 base from J, leaving 15 bases between. The CDR3 extends over 16 amino acids. The source of the sample is a study of T cell repertoires in cytomegalovirus infection. MiXCR was run by TCRdb on the reads, yielding one entry per CDR3 protein. This sample has around 740,000 distinct CDR3 sequences, with 35% found just once. The chain joins TRBV12-3 or TRBV12-4 to TRBJ1-5, with a tentative D call TRBD1 (6 bases). The clonotype was recovered from a human donor in good health (CMV status not recorded). Some clones in this sample may be carry-over from other donors' samples. The sequenced sample was PBMCs. This CDR3 reads CASSPRGRGSNQPQHF. The CDR3, as DNA: TGTGCCAGCAGTCCCCGGGGGCGCGGAAGCAATCAGCCCCAGCATTTT.